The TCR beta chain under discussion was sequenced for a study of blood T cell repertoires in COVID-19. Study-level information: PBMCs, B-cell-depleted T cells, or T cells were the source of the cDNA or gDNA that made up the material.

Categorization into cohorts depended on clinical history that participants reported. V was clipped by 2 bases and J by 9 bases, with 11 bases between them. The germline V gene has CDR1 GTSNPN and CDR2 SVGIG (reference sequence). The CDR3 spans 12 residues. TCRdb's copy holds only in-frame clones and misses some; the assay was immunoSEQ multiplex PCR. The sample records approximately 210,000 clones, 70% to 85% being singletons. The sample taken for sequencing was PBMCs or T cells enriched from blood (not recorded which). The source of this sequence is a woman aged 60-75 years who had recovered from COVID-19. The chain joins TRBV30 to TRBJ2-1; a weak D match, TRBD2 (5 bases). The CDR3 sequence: CAWSTRVSEQFF. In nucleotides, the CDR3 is TGTGCCTGGAGTACTAGAGTTTCTGAGCAGTTCTTC.